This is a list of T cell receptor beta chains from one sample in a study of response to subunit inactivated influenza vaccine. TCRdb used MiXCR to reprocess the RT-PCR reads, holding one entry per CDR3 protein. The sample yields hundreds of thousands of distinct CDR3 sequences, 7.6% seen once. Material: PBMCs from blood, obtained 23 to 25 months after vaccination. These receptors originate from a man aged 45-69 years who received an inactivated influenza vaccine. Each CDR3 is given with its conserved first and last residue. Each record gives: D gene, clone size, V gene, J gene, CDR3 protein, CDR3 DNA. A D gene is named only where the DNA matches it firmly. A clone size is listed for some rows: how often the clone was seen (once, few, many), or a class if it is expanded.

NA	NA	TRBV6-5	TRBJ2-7	CASSSLGGLGNEQYF	TGTGCCAGCAGTTCCCTCGGGGGGCTTGGAAACGAGCAGTACTTC
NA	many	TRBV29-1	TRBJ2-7	CSGGGGDSSYEQYF	TGCAGCGGAGGGGGGGGTGACAGCTCCTACGAGCAGTACTTC
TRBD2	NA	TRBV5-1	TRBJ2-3	CASSPRDGGDTQYF	TGCGCCAGCAGCCCCCGGGACGGGGGGGATACGCAGTATTTT
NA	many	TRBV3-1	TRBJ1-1	CASSPTVENTEAFF	TGTGCCAGCAGCCCGACAGTGGAGAACACTGAAGCTTTCTTT
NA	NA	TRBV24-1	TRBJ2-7	CATSEHTIRGQYF	TGTGCCACCAGTGAACACACAATACGTGGGCAGTACTTC
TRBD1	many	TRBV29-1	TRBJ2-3	CSVGQGTDTQYF	TGCAGCGTGGGACAGGGCACAGATACGCAGTATTTT
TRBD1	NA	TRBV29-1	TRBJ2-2	CSVPGQGANTGELFF	TGCAGCGTTCCCGGACAGGGCGCGAACACCGGGGAGCTGTTTTTT
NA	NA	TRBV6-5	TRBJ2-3	CASSYPAAQGSDTQYF	TGTGCCAGCAGTTACCCAGCCGCACAGGGATCCGATACGCAGTATTTT
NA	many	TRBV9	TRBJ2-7	CASSESTGFYEQYF	TGTGCCAGCAGCGAGTCGACAGGTTTCTACGAGCAGTACTTC
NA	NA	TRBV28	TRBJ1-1	CASTNWANEAFF	TGTGCCAGCACCAATTGGGCCAATGAAGCTTTCTTT
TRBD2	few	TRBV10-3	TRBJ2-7	CATAGGSYEQYF	TGTGCCACAGCGGGAGGGAGCTACGAGCAGTACTTC